The following is a T cell receptor beta chain sequence with its context. These data belong to a study of cytomegalovirus exposure and HLA in healthy donors. 60 Vbeta and 13 Jbeta primers were used in PCR. The table came from immunoSEQ multiplex PCR; TCRdb's copy has only in-frame clones and leaves some out. The sample records about 140,000 clones, about 80% being singletons. CDR1 is SQVTM, CDR2 ANQGSEA, per germline. The CDR3 is 17 residues long. The material sequenced was PBMCs. This chain uses TRBV29-1 with TRBJ2-5; 13 bases are a match to TRBD2. The J call is uncertain, as TRBJ2-7 better fits the DNA end. This TCR derives from an older woman in good health and CMV-seropositive. The CDR3 protein is CSVETSGRSAVPYEQYF. CDR3 DNA: TGCAGCGTTGAGACTAGCGGGAGGTCGGCTGTCCCCTACGAGCAGTACTTC.